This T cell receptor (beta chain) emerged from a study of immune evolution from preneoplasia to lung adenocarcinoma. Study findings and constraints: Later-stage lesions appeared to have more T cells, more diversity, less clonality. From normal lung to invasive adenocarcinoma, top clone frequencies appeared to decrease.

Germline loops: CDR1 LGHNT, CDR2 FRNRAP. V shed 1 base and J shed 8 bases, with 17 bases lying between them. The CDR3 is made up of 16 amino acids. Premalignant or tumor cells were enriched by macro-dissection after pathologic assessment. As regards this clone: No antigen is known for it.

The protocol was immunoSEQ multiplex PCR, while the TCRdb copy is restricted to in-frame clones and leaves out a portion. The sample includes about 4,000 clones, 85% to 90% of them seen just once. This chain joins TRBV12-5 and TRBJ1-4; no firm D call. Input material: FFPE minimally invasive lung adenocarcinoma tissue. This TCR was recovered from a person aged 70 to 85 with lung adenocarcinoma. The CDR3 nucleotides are TGTGCTAGTGGTTTGGGTCCGGTGCCGTGTGTGGAAAAACTGTTTTTT. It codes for CASGLGPVPCVEKLFF.